This TCR beta chain was profiled in a study of monozygotic twins with inflammatory bowel disease. The CDR3 is 16 amino acids. The germline V gene has CDR1 MDHEN and CDR2 SYDVKM. Each UMI, carrying a 6-nucleotide sample barcode, came from template switching. TCRalpha and TCRbeta cDNA underwent two nested PCRs of roughly 15 and 9 cycles. TCRdb reprocessed the 5' RACE reads and reports one entry per CDR3 protein, with no DNA. The listing contains just over 300,000 distinct CDR3 sequences. Phlebotomy per donor yielded a single 2.5 ml blood sample. This sequence joins TRBV28 and TRBJ2-6. Sequences were obtained from blood. The source is a human donor with ulcerative colitis or Crohn's disease, or a healthy co-twin of an affected twin (not recorded which). CDR3 loop: CASMVYLPSGANVLTF.